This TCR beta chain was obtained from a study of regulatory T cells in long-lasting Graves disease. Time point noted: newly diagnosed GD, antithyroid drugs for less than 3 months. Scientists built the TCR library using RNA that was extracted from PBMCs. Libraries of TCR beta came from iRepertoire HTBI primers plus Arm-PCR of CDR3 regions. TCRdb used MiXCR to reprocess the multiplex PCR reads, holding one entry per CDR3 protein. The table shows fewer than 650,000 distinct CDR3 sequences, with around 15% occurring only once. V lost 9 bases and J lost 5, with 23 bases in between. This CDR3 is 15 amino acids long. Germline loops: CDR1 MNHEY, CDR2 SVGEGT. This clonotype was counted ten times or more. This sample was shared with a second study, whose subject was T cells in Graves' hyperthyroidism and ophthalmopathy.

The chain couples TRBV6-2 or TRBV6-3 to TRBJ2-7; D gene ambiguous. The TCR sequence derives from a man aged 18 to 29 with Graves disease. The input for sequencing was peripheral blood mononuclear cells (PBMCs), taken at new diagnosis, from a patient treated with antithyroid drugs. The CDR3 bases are TGTGCCAGTTCCCTAGGTACTGGCGGCGGCCACGAGCAGTACTTC. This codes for CASSLGTGGGHEQYF.